This TCR beta chain is drawn from a study of T-cell reconstitution after alpha-beta-depleted transplantation in children. Germline V lookup: CDR1 SGHVS, CDR2 FNYEAQ. The CDR3 has 12 residues. Trimming removed 8 bases from V and 6 bases from J, with 11 bases in between. Unique molecular identifiers were used to barcode this TCRbeta library. One entry per CDR3 protein results from TCRdb running MiXCR on the PCR reads. The data show around 190,000 distinct CDR3 sequences, 5.5% to 7% seen once. With regard to this clonotype: Antigen specificity is unknown.

Broader study findings: Newly made T cells mostly supplied T-cell counts and diversity one year after transplant. Expanded graft clones, several hundred of them, were reportedly the source of alpha-beta T cells about two months after transplant.

This TCR was sampled from a boy aged 2 to 10 with acute lymphoblastic leukemia, due to receive a stem cell transplant. Sequencing was performed on PBMCs, taken before TCRalphabeta/CD19-depleted stem cell transplant. This sequence joins TRBV7-6 and TRBJ2-1; D is possibly TRBD2 (6 bases). The CDR3 DNA reads as TGTGCCAGCGGGCCCGGGGGCAATGAGCAGTTCTTC. Translating it yields CASGPGGNEQFF.